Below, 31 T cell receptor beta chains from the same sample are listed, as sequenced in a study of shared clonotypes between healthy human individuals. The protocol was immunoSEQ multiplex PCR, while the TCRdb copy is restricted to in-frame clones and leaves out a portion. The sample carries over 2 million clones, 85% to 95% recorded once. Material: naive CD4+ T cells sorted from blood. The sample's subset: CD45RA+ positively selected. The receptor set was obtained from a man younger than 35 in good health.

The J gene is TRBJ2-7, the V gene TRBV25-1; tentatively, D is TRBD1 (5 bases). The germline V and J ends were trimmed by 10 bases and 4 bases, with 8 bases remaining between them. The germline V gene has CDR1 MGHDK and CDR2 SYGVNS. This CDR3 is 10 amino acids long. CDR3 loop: CAKKGYEQYF. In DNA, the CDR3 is TGTGCCAAAAAGGGGTACGAGCAGTACTTC.

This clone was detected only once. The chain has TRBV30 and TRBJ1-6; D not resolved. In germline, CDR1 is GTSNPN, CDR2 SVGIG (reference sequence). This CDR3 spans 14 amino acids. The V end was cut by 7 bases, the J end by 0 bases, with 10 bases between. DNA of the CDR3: TGTGCCTTTGGGTACAGCTCCTATAATTCACCCCTCCACTTT. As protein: CAFGYSSYNSPLHF.

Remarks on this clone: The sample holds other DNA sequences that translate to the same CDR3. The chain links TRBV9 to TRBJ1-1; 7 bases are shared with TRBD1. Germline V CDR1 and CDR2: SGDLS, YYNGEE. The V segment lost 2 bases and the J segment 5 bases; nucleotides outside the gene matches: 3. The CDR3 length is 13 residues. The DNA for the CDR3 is TGTGCCAGCAGCGTTCAGGGGGGGACTGAAGCTTTCTTT. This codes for CASSVQGGTEAFF.

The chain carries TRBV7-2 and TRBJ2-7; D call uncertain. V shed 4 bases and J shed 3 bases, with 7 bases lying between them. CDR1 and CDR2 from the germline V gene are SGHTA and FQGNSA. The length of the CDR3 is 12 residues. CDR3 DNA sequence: TGTGCCAGCAGCTCCCAGGTCTACGAGCAGTACTTC. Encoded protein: CASSSQVYEQYF.

CDR3 coding DNA: TGTGCCAGCAGCCTAATAATGACAGGGGCGAACACTGAAGCTTTCTTT. This codes for CASSLIMTGANTEAFF. V usage is TRBV7-3 and J usage is TRBJ1-1, with TRBD1 matching over 8 bases. The CDR3 covers 16 residues. With V trimmed by 5 bases and J by 1 base, 9 bases remained unmatched. The germline V gene encodes CDR1 SGHTA and CDR2 FQGTGA.

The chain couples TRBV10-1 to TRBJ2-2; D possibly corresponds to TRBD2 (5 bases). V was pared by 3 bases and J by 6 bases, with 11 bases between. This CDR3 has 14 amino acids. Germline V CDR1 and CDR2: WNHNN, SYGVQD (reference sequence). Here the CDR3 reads CASSDLSGSGELFF. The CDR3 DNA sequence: TGCGCCAGCAGTGACCTTTCGGGGTCCGGGGAGCTGTTTTTT.

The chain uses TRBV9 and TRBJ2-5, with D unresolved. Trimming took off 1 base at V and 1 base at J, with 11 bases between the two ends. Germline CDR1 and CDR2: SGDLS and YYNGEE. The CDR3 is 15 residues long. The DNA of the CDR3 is TGTGCCAGCAGCGTAAGTATCGGCAGCCAAGAGACCCAGTACTTC. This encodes CASSVSIGSQETQYF.

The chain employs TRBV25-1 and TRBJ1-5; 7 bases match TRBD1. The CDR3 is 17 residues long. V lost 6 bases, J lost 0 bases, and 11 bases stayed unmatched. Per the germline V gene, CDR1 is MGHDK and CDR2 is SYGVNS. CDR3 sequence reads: CASRKTGALYSNQPQHF. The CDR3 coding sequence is TGTGCCAGCAGGAAAACAGGGGCTCTATATAGCAATCAGCCCCAGCATTTT.

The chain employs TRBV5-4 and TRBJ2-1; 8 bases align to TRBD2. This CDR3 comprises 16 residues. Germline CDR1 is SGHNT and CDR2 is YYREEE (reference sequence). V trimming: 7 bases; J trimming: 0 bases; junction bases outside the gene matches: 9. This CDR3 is CASCRGGPSSYNEQFF. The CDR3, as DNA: TGTGCCAGCTGCCGGGGGGGCCCAAGCTCCTACAATGAGCAGTTCTTC. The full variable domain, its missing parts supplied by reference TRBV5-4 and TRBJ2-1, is ETGVTQSPTHLIKTRGQQVTLRCSSQSGHNTVSWYQQALGQGPQFIFQYYREEENGRGNFPPRFSGLQFPNYSSELNVNALELDDSALYLCASCRGGPSSYNEQFFGPGTRLTVL.

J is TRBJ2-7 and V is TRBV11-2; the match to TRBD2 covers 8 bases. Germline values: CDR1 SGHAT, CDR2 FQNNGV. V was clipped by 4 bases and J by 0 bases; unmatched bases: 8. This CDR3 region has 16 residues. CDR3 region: CASSSSPGGGSYEQYF. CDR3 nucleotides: TGTGCCAGCAGCTCCTCCCCCGGGGGGGGCTCCTACGAGCAGTACTTC. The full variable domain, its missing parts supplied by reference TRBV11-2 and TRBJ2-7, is EAGVAQSPRYKIIEKRQSVAFWCNPISGHATLYWYQQILGQGPKLLIQFQNNGVVDDSQLPKDRFSAERLKGVDSTLKIQPAKLEDSAVYLCASSSSPGGGSYEQYFGPGTRLTVT.

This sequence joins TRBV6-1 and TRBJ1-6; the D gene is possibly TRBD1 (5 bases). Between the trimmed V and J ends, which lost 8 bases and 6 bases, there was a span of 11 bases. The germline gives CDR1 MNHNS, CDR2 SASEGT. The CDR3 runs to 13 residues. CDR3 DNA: TGTGCCAGCGACGACAGCGCTAATTCACCCCTCCACTTT. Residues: CASDDSANSPLHF.

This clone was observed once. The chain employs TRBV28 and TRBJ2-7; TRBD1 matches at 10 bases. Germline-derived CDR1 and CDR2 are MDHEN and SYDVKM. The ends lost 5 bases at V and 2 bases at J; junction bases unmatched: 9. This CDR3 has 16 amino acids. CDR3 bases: TGTGCCAGCAGTGCCTACGACAGGGGGCGTCCCTACGAGCAGTACTTC. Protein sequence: CASSAYDRGRPYEQYF. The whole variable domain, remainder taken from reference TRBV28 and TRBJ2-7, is DVKVTQSSRYLVKRTGEKVFLECVQDMDHENMFWYRQDPGLGLRLIYFSYDVKMKEKGDIPEGYSVSREKKERFSLILESASTNQTSMYLCASSAYDRGRPYEQYFGPGTRLTVT.

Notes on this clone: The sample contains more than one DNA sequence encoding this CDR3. CDR3 residues: CSARADEQYF. CDR3 coding DNA: TGCAGTGCTCGGGCGGACGAGCAGTACTTC. V is TRBV20-1 and J is TRBJ2-7; D gene ambiguous. The CDR3 contains 10 residues. V dropped 5 bases and J dropped 5 bases, with 7 bases sitting between them. The germline CDR1 and CDR2 sequences are DFQATT and SNEGSKA (reference sequence).

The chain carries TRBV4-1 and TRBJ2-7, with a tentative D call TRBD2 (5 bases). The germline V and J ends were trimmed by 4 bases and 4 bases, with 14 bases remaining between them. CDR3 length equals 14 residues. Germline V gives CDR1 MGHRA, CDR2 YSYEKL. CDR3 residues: CASSLDTGLYEQYF. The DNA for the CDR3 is TGCGCCAGCAGCCTGGATACGGGGTTATACGAGCAGTACTTC.

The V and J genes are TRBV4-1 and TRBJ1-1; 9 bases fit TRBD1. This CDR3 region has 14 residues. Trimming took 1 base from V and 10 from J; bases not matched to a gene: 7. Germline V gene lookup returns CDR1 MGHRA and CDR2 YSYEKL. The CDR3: CASSQGPDRGLAFF. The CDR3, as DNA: TGCGCCAGCAGCCAAGGGCCGGACAGGGGATTAGCTTTCTTT.

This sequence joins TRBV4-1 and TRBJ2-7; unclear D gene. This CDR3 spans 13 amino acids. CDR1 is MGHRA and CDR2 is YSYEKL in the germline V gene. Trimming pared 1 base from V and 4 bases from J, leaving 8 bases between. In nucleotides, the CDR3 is TGCGCCAGCAGCCAAGTACAAGCGTACGAGCAGTACTTC. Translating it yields CASSQVQAYEQYF.

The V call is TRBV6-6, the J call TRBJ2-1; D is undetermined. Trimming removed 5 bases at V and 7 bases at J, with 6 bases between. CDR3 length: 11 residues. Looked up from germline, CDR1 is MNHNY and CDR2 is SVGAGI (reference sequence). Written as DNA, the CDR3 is TGTGCCAGCAGTCTTCTTAATGAGCAGTTCTTC. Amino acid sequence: CASSLLNEQFF.

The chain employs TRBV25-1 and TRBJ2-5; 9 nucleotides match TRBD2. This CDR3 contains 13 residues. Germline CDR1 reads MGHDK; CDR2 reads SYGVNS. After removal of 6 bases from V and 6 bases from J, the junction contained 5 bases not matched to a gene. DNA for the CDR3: TGTGCCAGCAGAATTAGCGGGAGACAGACCCAGTACTTC. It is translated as CASRISGRQTQYF. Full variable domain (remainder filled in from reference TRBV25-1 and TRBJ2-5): EADIYQTPRYLVIGTGKKITLECSQTMGHDKMYWYQQDPGMELHLIHYSYGVNSTEKGDLSSESTVSRIRTEHFPLTLESARPSHTSQYLCASRISGRQTQYFGPGTRLLVL.

CDR3 in DNA: TGTGCCAGCAAACGGGGGGAGAATGGCTACACCTTC. Amino acid sequence: CASKRGENGYTF. The V call is TRBV7-2, the J call TRBJ1-2, with TRBD1 as a possible D gene (5 bases). The V and J ends lost 7 bases and 6 bases respectively, with 12 bases between them. CDR1 SGHTA and CDR2 FQGNSA come from the germline V gene. The CDR3 has 12 amino acids.

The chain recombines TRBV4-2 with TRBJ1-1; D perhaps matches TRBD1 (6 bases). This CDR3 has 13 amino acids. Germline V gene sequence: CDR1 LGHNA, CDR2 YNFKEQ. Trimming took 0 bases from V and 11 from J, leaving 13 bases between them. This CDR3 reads CASSQDWGLSAFF. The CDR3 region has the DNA TGTGCCAGCAGCCAAGATTGGGGGCTGAGTGCTTTCTTT.

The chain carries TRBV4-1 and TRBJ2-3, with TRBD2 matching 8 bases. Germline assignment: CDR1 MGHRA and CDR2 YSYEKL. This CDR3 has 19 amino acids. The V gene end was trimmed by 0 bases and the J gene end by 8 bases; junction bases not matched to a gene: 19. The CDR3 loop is CASSQEYRGGLVVGGTQYF. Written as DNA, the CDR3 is TGCGCCAGCAGCCAAGAGTATCGCGGGGGACTAGTCGTCGGCGGTACGCAGTATTTT.

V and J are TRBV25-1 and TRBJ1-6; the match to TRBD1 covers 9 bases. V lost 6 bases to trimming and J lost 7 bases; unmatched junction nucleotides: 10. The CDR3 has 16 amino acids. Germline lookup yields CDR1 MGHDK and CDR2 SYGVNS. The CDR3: CASREDRGDSNSPLHF. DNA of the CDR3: TGTGCCAGCAGAGAGGACAGGGGAGATAGCAATTCACCCCTCCACTTT.

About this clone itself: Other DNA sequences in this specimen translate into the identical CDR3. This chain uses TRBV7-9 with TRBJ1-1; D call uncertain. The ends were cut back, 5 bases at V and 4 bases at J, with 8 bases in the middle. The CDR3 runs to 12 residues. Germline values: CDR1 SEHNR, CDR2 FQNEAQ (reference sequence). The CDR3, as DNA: TGTGCCAGCAGCCCGCGGAGCACTGAAGCTTTCTTT. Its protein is CASSPRSTEAFF. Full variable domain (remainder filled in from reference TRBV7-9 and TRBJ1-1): DTGVSQNPRHKITKRGQNVTFRCDPISEHNRLYWYRQTLGQGPEFLTYFQNEAQLEKSRLLSDRFSAERPKGSFSTLEIQRTEQGDSAMYLCASSPRSTEAFFGQGTRLTVV.

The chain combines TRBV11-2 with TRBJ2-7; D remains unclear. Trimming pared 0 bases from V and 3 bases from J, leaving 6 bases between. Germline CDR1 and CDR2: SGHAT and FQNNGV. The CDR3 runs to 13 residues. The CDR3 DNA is TGTGCCAGCAGCTTAGAGTTCGGCTACGAGCAGTACTTC. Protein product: CASSLEFGYEQYF. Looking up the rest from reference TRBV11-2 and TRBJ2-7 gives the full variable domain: EAGVAQSPRYKIIEKRQSVAFWCNPISGHATLYWYQQILGQGPKLLIQFQNNGVVDDSQLPKDRFSAERLKGVDSTLKIQPAKLEDSAVYLCASSLEFGYEQYFGPGTRLTVT.

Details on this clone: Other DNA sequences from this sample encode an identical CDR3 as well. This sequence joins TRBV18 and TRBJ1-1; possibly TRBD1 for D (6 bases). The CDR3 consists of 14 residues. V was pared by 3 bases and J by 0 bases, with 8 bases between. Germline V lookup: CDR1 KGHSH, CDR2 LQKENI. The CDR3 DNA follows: TGTGCCAGCTCACCCGGACAGATGAACACTGAAGCTTTCTTT. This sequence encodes CASSPGQMNTEAFF.

CDR3 protein: CAWSVGRITEAFF. In nucleotides, the CDR3 is TGTGCCTGGAGTGTGGGTCGAATCACTGAAGCTTTCTTT. This chain uses TRBV30 with TRBJ1-1; the D is unclear. CDR1 and CDR2 (germline): GTSNPN, SVGIG (reference sequence). V dropped 0 bases and J dropped 4 bases, with 9 bases sitting between them. CDR3 length: 13 amino acids. The variable domain in full, completed from reference TRBV30 and TRBJ1-1, reads SQTIHQWPATLVQPVGSPLSLECTVEGTSNPNLYWYRQAAGRGLQLLFYSVGIGQISSEVPQNLSASRPQDRQFILSSKKLLLSDSGFYLCAWSVGRITEAFFGQGTRLTVV.

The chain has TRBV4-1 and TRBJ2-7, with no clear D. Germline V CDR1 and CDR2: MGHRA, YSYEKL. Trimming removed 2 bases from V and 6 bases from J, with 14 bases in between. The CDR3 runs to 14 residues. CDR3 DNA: TGCGCCAGCAGCCAATATAGGGTTGGTAGCGAGCAGTACTTC. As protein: CASSQYRVGSEQYF.

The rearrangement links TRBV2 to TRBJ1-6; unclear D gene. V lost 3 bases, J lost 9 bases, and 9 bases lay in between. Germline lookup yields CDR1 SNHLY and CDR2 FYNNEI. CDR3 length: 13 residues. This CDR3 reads CASSESPSSPLHF. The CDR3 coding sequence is TGTGCCAGCAGTGAGTCCCCTAGTTCACCCCTCCACTTT.

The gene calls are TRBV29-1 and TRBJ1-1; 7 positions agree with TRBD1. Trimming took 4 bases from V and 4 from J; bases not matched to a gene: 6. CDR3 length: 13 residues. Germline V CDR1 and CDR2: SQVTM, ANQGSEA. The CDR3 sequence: CSVVTPGGTEAFF. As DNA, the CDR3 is TGCAGCGTTGTCACCCCAGGGGGCACTGAAGCTTTCTTT.

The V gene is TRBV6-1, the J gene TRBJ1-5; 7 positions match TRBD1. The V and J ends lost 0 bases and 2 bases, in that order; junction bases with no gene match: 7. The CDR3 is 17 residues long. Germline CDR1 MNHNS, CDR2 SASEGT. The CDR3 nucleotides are TGTGCCAGCAGTGAAGCTGAGGGGGCGCTTGGCAATCAGCCCCAGCATTTT. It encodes CASSEAEGALGNQPQHF.

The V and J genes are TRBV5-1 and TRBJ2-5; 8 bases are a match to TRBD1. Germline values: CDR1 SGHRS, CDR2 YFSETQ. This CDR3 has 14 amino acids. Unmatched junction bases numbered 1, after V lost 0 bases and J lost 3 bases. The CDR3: CASSLEQGEETQYF. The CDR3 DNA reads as TGCGCCAGCAGCTTGGAACAGGGGGAAGAGACCCAGTACTTC.